One and the same sample provided the 20 T cell receptor beta chains below, sequenced in a study of T cells after yellow fever vaccination. TCRdb reprocessed the 5' RACE reads via MiXCR and lists one record per CDR3 protein. Among hundreds of thousands of distinct CDR3 sequences listed, approximately 13% were seen once. Sequenced material: PBMCs, taken on the day of the yellow fever booster vaccination. Source of these receptors: a man aged 25 to 40 who received the YFV17D yellow fever vaccine.

This clonotype was counted at least ten times. The CDR3, as DNA: TGTGCCATCAGTGACCCCGGGGCACCGGAAGAGACCCAGTACTTC. Translated: CAISDPGAPEETQYF. The gene calls are TRBV10-3 and TRBJ2-5, with D perhaps matching TRBD1 or TRBD2 (5 bases each). V lost 3 bases, J lost 3 bases, and 14 bases lay in between. The CDR3 has 15 amino acids. CDR1 is ENHRY, CDR2 SYGVKD, per germline.

With respect to this clonotype: This may arise from a read error, as a much more abundant clone is one base away. This CDR3 fails to terminate in the conserved phenylalanine or tryptophan, so it likely reflects a read error. The chain joins TRBV7-2 to TRBJ2-5, with 11 nucleotides matching TRBD2. Germline V gene lookup returns CDR1 SGHTA and CDR2 FQGNSA. The trim removed 5 bases at V and 4 bases at J, leaving 3 bases unmatched. The CDR3 sequence is 14 residues long. The chain's CDR3 is CASSVLAGAETQYS. The CDR3 DNA is TGTGCCAGCAGCGTACTAGCGGGAGCAGAGACCCAGTACTCC.

The rearrangement uses TRBV28 and TRBJ2-7; TRBD1 matches at 8 bases. The V and J ends lost 6 bases and 3 bases, in that order; junction bases with no gene match: 10. The V gene's germline CDR1 is MDHEN and CDR2 SYDVKM. This CDR3 region has 15 residues. The CDR3 nucleotides are TGTGCCAGCAGCCCTAGCCAGGGACAGGTCTACGAGCAGTACTTC. Residues: CASSPSQGQVYEQYF.

The chain uses TRBV5-1 and TRBJ2-3; D not certain. Trimming took off 0 bases at V and 2 bases at J, with 10 bases between the two ends. This CDR3 has 15 amino acids. Germline V CDR1 and CDR2: SGHRS, YFSETQ. The DNA of the CDR3 is TGCGCCAGCAGCTTGGACAGACCCATCACAGATACGCAGTATTTT. Encoded protein: CASSLDRPITDTQYF.

The V call is TRBV5-6, the J call TRBJ2-2; D uncertain. The V and J ends lost 2 bases and 4 bases respectively, with 12 bases between them. Per germline, CDR1 SGHDT and CDR2 YYEEEE. The CDR3 consists of 15 residues. CDR3 residues: CASSLFSVSTGELFF. CDR3 nucleotide sequence: TGTGCCAGCAGCTTATTCTCCGTCAGCACCGGGGAGCTGTTTTTT.

This clonotype occurred a few times. CDR3 amino acids: CASSPPLAGFQETQYF. CDR3 DNA: TGTGCCAGCTCACCACCCCTAGCGGGGTTTCAAGAGACCCAGTACTTC. The genes are TRBV18 and TRBJ2-5; 9 nucleotides match TRBD2. J lost 2 bases, V lost 0 bases, and 4 bases had no gene match. CDR1 and CDR2 from the germline V gene are KGHSH and LQKENI. The CDR3 spans 16 residues.

This chain joins TRBV5-1 and TRBJ2-7, with D tentatively TRBD2 (5 bases). The CDR3 extends over 15 amino acids. Germline assignment: CDR1 SGHRS and CDR2 YFSETQ. Trimming cost V 0 bases and J 2 bases, with 12 bases left between them. In DNA form, the CDR3 reads TGCGCCAGCAGCTTGGCAGGCCTCGGGGCCTACGAGCAGTACTTC. Its protein product is CASSLAGLGAYEQYF.

The chain couples TRBV18 to TRBJ2-1, with 8 bases that match TRBD2. This CDR3 has 16 amino acids. The V segment lost 4 bases and the J segment 1 base; nucleotides outside the gene matches: 6. Germline V gene sequence: CDR1 KGHSH, CDR2 LQKENI. The CDR3 DNA sequence: TGTGCCAGCTCACGTCAGCGGGAGCCGTCCTACAATGAGCAGTTCTTC. The encoded protein is CASSRQREPSYNEQFF.

CDR3 in DNA: TGCGCCAGCAGTCAATGGACAGGGGAACCAACCGAGACCCAGTACTTC. Translating it yields CASSQWTGEPTETQYF. This sequence joins TRBV23-1 and TRBJ2-5, with 9 bases identical to TRBD1. TRBV23-1 is designated an ORF whose function remains uncertain. This CDR3 is built from 16 residues. The J segment lost 5 bases and the V segment lost 1 base, leaving 8 bases of the junction unmatched.

The chain uses TRBV27 and TRBJ1-5; the match to TRBD1 covers 7 bases. The germline CDR1 and CDR2 sequences are MNHEY and SMNVEV (reference sequence). Trimming cost V 11 bases and J 4 bases; bases outside gene matches: 17. CDR3 length: 16 residues. CDR3 nucleotides: TGTGCCCGGGACAGCCTACGAGATACTGAGAATCAGCCCCAGCATTTT. It specifies CARDSLRDTENQPQHF.

In this sample, this clonotype turned up a few times. The rearrangement links TRBV6-2 or TRBV6-3 to TRBJ2-1, with D unclear. The CDR3 covers 20 residues. Trimming cost V 5 bases and J 6 bases, with 32 bases left between them. Per the germline V gene, CDR1 is MNHEY and CDR2 is SVGEGT. Here the CDR3 DNA reads TGTGCCAGCAGTACCACCGAGGAGACGGCTAGGTACAAGACGCGCAATGAGCAGTTCTTC. This codes for CASSTTEETARYKTRNEQFF.

The chain has TRBV14 and TRBJ2-3; 15 bases line up with TRBD2. CDR3 length equals 16 residues. Looked up from germline, CDR1 is SGHDN and CDR2 is FVKESK. Unmatched junction bases numbered 3, after V lost 5 bases and J lost 3 bases. The CDR3 region is CASSGLAGGPTDTQYF. In nucleotides, the CDR3 is TGTGCCAGCAGCGGACTAGCGGGAGGGCCAACAGATACGCAGTATTTT.

A few counts support this clonotype. The DNA for the CDR3 is TGCAGCGCCGGTAGCCAGGGGGGGGACGAGCAGTACTTC. Translated: CSAGSQGGDEQYF. This rearrangement joins TRBV29-1 to TRBJ2-7; the D gene could be TRBD1 or TRBD2 (7 bases each). Germline V CDR1 and CDR2: SQVTM, ANQGSEA. Trimming removed 7 bases at V and 5 bases at J, with 18 bases between. The CDR3 is 13 amino acids.

The chain couples TRBV7-2 to TRBJ1-5; no definite D call. This CDR3 spans 12 amino acids. V shed 5 bases and J shed 6 bases, with 8 bases lying between them. Germline V gene data show CDR1 as SGHTA and CDR2 as FQGNSA. CDR3 nucleotides: TGTGCCAGCAGCCCATACAGTCAGCCCCAGCATTTT. Translating gives CASSPYSQPQHF.

This clonotype has a count of ten or more. CDR3 bases: TGTGCCAGCAGTGCGCCCACCGGGAGTTCCTCCTACAATGAGCAGTTCTTC. As protein: CASSAPTGSSSYNEQFF. The chain recombines TRBV6-2 or TRBV6-3 with TRBJ2-1; tentatively, D is TRBD2 (6 bases). Trimming shortened V by 5 bases and J by 0 bases, and 17 bases separated the two germline ends. The CDR3 consists of 17 residues. Germline CDR1 MNHEY, CDR2 SVGEGT.

This clonotype has a handful of counts. CDR3 nucleotide sequence: TGCAGTGCTAGCCAGGGAAAGGCAGATACGCAGTATTTT. Translated: CSASQGKADTQYF. The J gene is TRBJ2-3, the V gene TRBV20-1, with D possibly TRBD1 on 5 matching bases. The CDR3 loop spans 13 amino acids. V lost 3 bases and J lost 4, with 11 bases in between. Germline V gene lookup returns CDR1 DFQATT and CDR2 SNEGSKA (reference sequence).

This clonotype turned up a few times. Germline and junction disagree at one end, which may indicate a read error. This chain joins TRBV10-3 and TRBJ2-7, with TRBD1 matching over 11 bases. CDR3 length equals 16 residues. Germline values: CDR1 ENHRY, CDR2 SYGVKD. The CDR3 here is CATSDRDRGSSYEQYF. The CDR3 DNA is TGTGCCACCAGTGATAGGGACAGGGGGTCCTCCTACGAGCAGTACTTC.

This clonotype was observed a handful of times. This sequence joins TRBV7-2 and TRBJ2-1; tentatively, D is TRBD1 or TRBD2 (6 bases each). Germline CDR1 reads SGHTA; CDR2 reads FQGNSA. The CDR3 has 16 amino acids. The ends were cut back, 2 bases at V and 6 bases at J, with 17 bases in the middle. The CDR3 is CASSLIRGRGRNEQFF. CDR3 sequence (DNA): TGTGCCAGCAGCTTAATTCGGGGGCGGGGCCGCAATGAGCAGTTCTTC.

The chain has TRBV6-1 and TRBJ2-2, with a tentative D call TRBD2 (5 bases). In germline, CDR1 is MNHNS, CDR2 SASEGT. The CDR3 sequence is 14 residues long. With 4 bases removed from V and 3 bases from J, the gap between germline ends came to 9 bases. This chain's CDR3 is CASSAREDTGELFF. CDR3 DNA: TGTGCCAGCAGTGCCCGGGAAGACACCGGGGAGCTGTTTTTT.

This clonotype was observed many times. The V and J genes are TRBV6-1 and TRBJ2-2, with 9 bases lining up with TRBD2. The CDR3 loop spans 15 amino acids. CDR1 and CDR2 from the germline V gene are MNHNS and SASEGT. The V segment lost 6 bases and the J segment 3 bases; nucleotides outside the gene matches: 5. The CDR3 coding sequence is TGTGCCAGCAGCGTGACTAGCGGCTACACCGGGGAGCTGTTTTTT. Amino acid sequence: CASSVTSGYTGELFF.